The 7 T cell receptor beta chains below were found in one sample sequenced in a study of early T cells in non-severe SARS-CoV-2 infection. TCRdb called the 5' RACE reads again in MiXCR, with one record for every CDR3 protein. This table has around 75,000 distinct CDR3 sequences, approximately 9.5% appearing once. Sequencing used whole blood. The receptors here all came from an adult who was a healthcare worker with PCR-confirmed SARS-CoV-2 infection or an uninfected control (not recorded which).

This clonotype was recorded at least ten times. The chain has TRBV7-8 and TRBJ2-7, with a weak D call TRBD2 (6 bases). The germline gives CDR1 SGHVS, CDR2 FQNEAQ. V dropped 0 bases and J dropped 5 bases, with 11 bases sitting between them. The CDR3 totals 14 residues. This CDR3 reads CASSLAVWGDEQYF. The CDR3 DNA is TGTGCCAGCAGCTTAGCGGTTTGGGGGGACGAGCAGTACTTC.

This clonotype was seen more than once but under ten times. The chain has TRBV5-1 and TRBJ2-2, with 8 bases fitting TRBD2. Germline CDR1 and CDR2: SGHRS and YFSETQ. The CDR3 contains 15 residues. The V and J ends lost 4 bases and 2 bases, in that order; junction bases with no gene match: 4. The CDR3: CASSLTSANTGELFF. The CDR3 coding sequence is TGCGCCAGCAGCCTGACTAGCGCAAACACCGGGGAGCTGTTTTTT. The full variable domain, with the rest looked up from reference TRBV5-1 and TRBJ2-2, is KAGVTQTPRYLIKTRGQQVTLSCSPISGHRSVSWYQQTPGQGLQFLFEYFSETQRNKGNFPGRFSGRQFSNSRSEMNVSTLELGDSALYLCASSLTSANTGELFFGEGSRLTVL.

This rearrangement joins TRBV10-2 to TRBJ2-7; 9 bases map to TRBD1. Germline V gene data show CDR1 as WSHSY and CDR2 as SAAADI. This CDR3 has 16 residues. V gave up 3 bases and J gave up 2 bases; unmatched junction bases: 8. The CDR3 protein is CASSEWTGDSAYEQYF. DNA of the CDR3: TGCGCCAGCAGTGAATGGACAGGGGACAGCGCCTACGAGCAGTACTTC.

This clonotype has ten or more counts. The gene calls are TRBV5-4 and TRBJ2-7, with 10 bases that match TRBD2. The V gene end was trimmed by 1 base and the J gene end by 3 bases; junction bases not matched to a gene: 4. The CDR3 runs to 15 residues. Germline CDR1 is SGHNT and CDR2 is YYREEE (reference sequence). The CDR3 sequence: CASSLFLAGVYEQYF. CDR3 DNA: TGTGCCAGCAGCTTGTTCCTAGCGGGAGTCTACGAGCAGTACTTC.

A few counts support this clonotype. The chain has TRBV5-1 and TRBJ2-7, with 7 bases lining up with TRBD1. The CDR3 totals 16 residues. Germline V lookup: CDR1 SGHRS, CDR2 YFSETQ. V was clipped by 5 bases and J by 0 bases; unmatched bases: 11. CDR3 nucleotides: TGCGCCAGCAGGCCGGCGTACAGGGGTCGCTCCTACGAGCAGTACTTC. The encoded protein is CASRPAYRGRSYEQYF.

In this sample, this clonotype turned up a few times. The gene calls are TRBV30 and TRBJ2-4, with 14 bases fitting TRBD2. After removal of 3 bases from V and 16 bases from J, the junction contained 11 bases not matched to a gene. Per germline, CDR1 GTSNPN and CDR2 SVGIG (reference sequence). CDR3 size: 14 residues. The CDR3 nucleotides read TGTGCCTGGAGGCCGGGACTAGCGGGAGCAGATTTCTACTTC. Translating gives CAWRPGLAGADFYF.

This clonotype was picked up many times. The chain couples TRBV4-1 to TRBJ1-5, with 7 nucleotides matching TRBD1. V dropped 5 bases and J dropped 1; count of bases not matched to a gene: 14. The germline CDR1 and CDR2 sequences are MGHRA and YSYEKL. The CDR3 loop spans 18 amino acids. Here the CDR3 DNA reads TGCGCCAGCAGCGTTACACCGGCACAGGGGTTAAGCAATCAGCCCCAGCATTTT. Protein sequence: CASSVTPAQGLSNQPQHF.